The TCR beta chain described here comes from a study of T cells in Graves' hyperthyroidism and ophthalmopathy. Broader study findings: The model identified upcoming ophthalmopathy a median approximately seven months ahead of onset.

V trimming: 7 bases; J trimming: 6 bases; junction bases outside the gene matches: 9. The germline CDR1 and CDR2 sequences are MDHEN and SYDVKM. The CDR3 spans 14 residues. Stable disease denoted Graves' hyperthyroidism without ophthalmopathy progression within 18 months. The hyperthyroidism patients had all been newly diagnosed, and their disease duration was under 2 months. Their ages ranged from 18 to 65 years. Not enrolled were patients with uncontrolled infection, other autoimmune disease, pregnancy or lactation. Amplification of TCR beta CDR3 regions used RNA as the template. The TCR CDR3 first-round RT-PCR relied on the HTBI primer set. TCRdb re-analysed the multiplex PCR reads in MiXCR, keeping a single row per CDR3 protein. Seen here are about 320,000 distinct CDR3 sequences, over 15% observed once, and the top ten hold 33%. A note on this clonotype: Its specificity is unknown.

This TCR was recovered from a man aged 30 to 39 with Graves' hyperthyroidism. The rearrangement links TRBV28 to TRBJ2-1; TRBD2 matches 7 bases. The specimen sequenced was blood. CDR3 coding DNA: TGTGCCAGCATACAACTAGCGAACGCCAATGAGCAGTTCTTC. Protein product: CASIQLANANEQFF.